Below are 9 T cell receptor beta chains sequenced from a single sample in a study of blood T cell repertoires in COVID-19. Sequencing used immunoSEQ multiplex PCR; TCRdb keeps in-frame clones, though not all of them. There are 200,000 to 250,000 clones in the sample; around four fifths occur only once, and 15% to 20% lies in the top ten. Specimen: peripheral blood. These receptors all come from a woman aged 80 or older with active or convalescent COVID-19.

The rearrangement joins TRBV5-6 to TRBJ2-7; D is perhaps TRBD1 (5 bases). Germline loops: CDR1 SGHDT, CDR2 YYEEEE. There are 14 residues in the CDR3. V shed 2 bases and J shed 2 bases, with 11 bases lying between them. Here the CDR3 reads CASSFSGPPYEQYF. CDR3 DNA sequence: TGTGCCAGCAGCTTTTCAGGGCCCCCCTACGAGCAGTACTTC. The whole variable domain, filled in from reference TRBV5-6 and TRBJ2-7, reads DAGVTQSPTHLIKTRGQQVTLRCSPKSGHDTVSWYQQALGQGPQFIFQYYEEEERQRGNFPDRFSGHQFPNYSSELNVNALLLGDSALYLCASSFSGPPYEQYFGPGTRLTVT.

The CDR3: CASRNRDYSTDTQYF. Here the CDR3 DNA reads TGTGCCAGCAGAAACCGGGACTATAGCACAGATACGCAGTATTTT. V gene TRBV3-1 (or the pseudogene TRBV3-2) combines with J gene TRBJ2-3; 7 bases align to TRBD2. Germline-derived CDR1 and CDR2 are LGHDT and YNNKEL (reference sequence). This CDR3 is built from 15 residues. V dropped 6 bases and J dropped 0; count of bases not matched to a gene: 6.

The J gene is TRBJ2-1, the V gene TRBV7-9; the D is unclear. The germline V gene has CDR1 SEHNR and CDR2 FQNEAQ (reference sequence). Trimming removed 1 base from V and 9 bases from J, with 4 bases in between. CDR3 length equals 11 residues. The CDR3 nucleotides are TGTGCCAGCAGCTTAGTCCTTGAGCAGTTCTTC. It encodes CASSLVLEQFF.

This clone was observed a few times. CDR3 DNA sequence: TGCGCCAGCAGCTGGGGGACTAGCGGAACAGATACGCAGTATTTT. It yields the protein CASSWGTSGTDTQYF. This chain joins TRBV5-1 and TRBJ2-3; 11 positions agree with TRBD2. This CDR3 comprises 15 residues. CDR1 and CDR2 (germline): SGHRS, YFSETQ. V lost 3 bases to trimming and J lost 3 bases; unmatched junction nucleotides: 3.

The J gene is TRBJ2-7, the V gene TRBV3-1 (or the pseudogene TRBV3-2); TRBD2 matches 9 bases. Germline V gives CDR1 LGHDT, CDR2 YNNKEL (reference sequence). The length of the CDR3 is 14 residues. The V segment lost 0 bases and the J segment 4 bases; nucleotides outside the gene matches: 1. The chain's CDR3 is CASSQDAGGYEQYF. The CDR3 DNA follows: TGTGCCAGCAGCCAAGATGCGGGGGGGTACGAGCAGTACTTC.

The chain has TRBV28 and TRBJ2-5; D possibly corresponds to TRBD1 (6 bases). The CDR3 contains 15 residues. The V end lost 2 bases, the J end lost 5 bases, and 15 bases lay between the germline ends. Germline V gene lookup returns CDR1 MDHEN and CDR2 SYDVKM. The CDR3 region has the DNA TGTGCCAGCAGTTTACCAGGGGCGGCTAGGGAGACCCAGTACTTC. It is translated as CASSLPGAARETQYF.

This sequence joins TRBV2 and TRBJ2-7, with TRBD2 identical over 7 bases. Germline V lookup: CDR1 SNHLY, CDR2 FYNNEI. Trimming cost V 6 bases and J 0 bases; bases outside gene matches: 8. This CDR3 is built from 15 residues. Here the CDR3 DNA reads TGTGCCAGCAGCCGGAGGTCTAGCGGCTCCTACGAGCAGTACTTC. Protein sequence: CASSRRSSGSYEQYF.

The rearrangement joins TRBV18 to TRBJ1-1, with 10 positions matching TRBD1. The CDR3 contains 16 residues. Germline V gives CDR1 KGHSH, CDR2 LQKENI. V lost 2 bases, J lost 0 bases, and 3 bases stayed unmatched. The CDR3 protein is CASSPTTGGMNTEAFF. The CDR3 DNA sequence: TGTGCCAGCTCACCAACGACAGGGGGCATGAACACTGAAGCTTTCTTT.

The genes are TRBV25-1 and TRBJ2-1; 8 nucleotides match TRBD2. This CDR3 spans 16 amino acids. Trimming cost V 3 bases and J 5 bases; bases outside gene matches: 9. CDR1 is MGHDK, CDR2 SYGVNS, per germline. In DNA form, the CDR3 reads TGTGCCAGCAGTGACCAGCCGGGACTAGTCGACAATGAGCAGTTCTTC. Translated, it gives CASSDQPGLVDNEQFF.